Here is one TCR beta chain with its context. The sample belongs to a study of blood T cell repertoires in COVID-19. V gave up 7 bases and J gave up 7 bases, with 13 bases separating them. The CDR3 is 13 residues long. CDR1 SNHLY and CDR2 FYNNEI come from the germline V gene. The table came from immunoSEQ multiplex PCR; TCRdb's copy has only in-frame clones and leaves some out. This sample has 350,000 to 450,000 clones; about nine tenths occur once, and the top ten carry about 0.78%. Sequenced sample: PBMCs or T cells enriched from blood (not recorded which). The clonotype was recovered from a woman in her thirties or forties who had been exposed to COVID-19. V gene TRBV2 combines with J gene TRBJ1-4, with D possibly being TRBD1 (5 bases). The CDR3 sequence is CASNEQGLEKLFF. The CDR3 DNA follows: TGTGCCAGCAATGAGCAGGGACTTGAAAAACTGTTTTTT.